This TCR beta chain was recovered during a study of regulatory T cells in long-lasting Graves disease. About the study: In persistent Graves' disease, antithyroid drugs had been taken for over 5 years and TSH receptor antibodies stayed positive. Whole-study results and caveats: Persistent disease preferred TRBV28, TRBJ1-2 and TRBJ2-5. Persistent Graves' patients showed a TCR diversity that was lower than that of newly diagnosed ones.

Germline V gene lookup returns CDR1 SQVTM and CDR2 ANQGSEA. V was cut by 1 base and J by 3 bases, with 1 base left in between. The CDR3 has 11 residues. Noted time point: persistent/refractory GD, antithyroid drugs over 5 years with positive TRAb. Extracted RNA from PBMCs served as the source of the TCR library. In this sample, this clonotype turned up many times. The antigen is unknown. Arm-PCR of CDR3 regions with iRepertoire HTBI primers generated TCR beta libraries. TCRdb redid the calling of the multiplex PCR reads with MiXCR, one entry per CDR3 protein. The sample shows hundreds of thousands of distinct CDR3 sequences, approximately 22% of them seen only once.

Sequenced material: peripheral blood mononuclear cells (PBMCs), taken when the disease was refractory, from a patient treated with antithyroid drugs. The sequence was obtained from a female donor with Graves disease. The gene calls are TRBV29-1 and TRBJ1-3; unclear D gene. CDR3 loop: CSVEGGNTIYF. The CDR3 DNA reads as TGCAGCGTTGAAGGTGGAAACACCATATATTTT.